Listed below are T cell receptor beta chains from one sample, sequenced in a study of cytomegalovirus exposure and HLA in healthy donors. Here immunoSEQ multiplex PCR was the method, and the copy in TCRdb shows in-frame clones only, minus some. The sample has some 250,000 clones, approximately 84% seen once. The sample consisted of PBMCs. Source of these receptors: a woman aged 30 to 39 in good health and CMV-seropositive. Each CDR3 is given with its conserved first and last residue. D genes are given only for firm matches. Clone sizes are given selectively: once, few, many, or a class where the clone is expanded.

j_call d_call clone_size v_call cdr3_aa cdr3_nt
TRBJ2-1 TRBD1 once TRBV2 CASRTGGAGEQFF TGTGCCAGCAGGACAGGGGGCGCGGGTGAGCAGTTCTTC
TRBJ2-7 NA NA TRBV20-1 CSAGSGYEQYF TGCAGTGCGGGCAGCGGATACGAGCAGTACTTC
TRBJ1-1 TRBD1 NA TRBV6-4 CASSQGTGAAEAFF TGTGCCAGCAGCCAAGGGACAGGGGCGGCTGAAGCTTTCTTT
TRBJ2-1 TRBD2 NA TRBV9 CASSVGLAGDGEQFF TGTGCCAGCAGCGTAGGACTAGCGGGAGACGGTGAGCAGTTCTTC
TRBJ1-1 TRBD1 NA TRBV6-5 CASRRYGTVNTEAFF TGTGCCAGCAGGCGTTATGGGACAGTGAACACTGAAGCTTTCTTT
TRBJ2-4 TRBD2 NA TRBV7-9 CASTNQTGTSYIQYF TGTGCCAGCACCAACCAAACCGGGACTAGCTACATTCAGTACTTC
TRBJ2-7 TRBD1 NA TRBV27 CASSFAGGSSYEQYF TGTGCCAGCAGTTTCGCAGGGGGCAGCTCCTACGAGCAGTACTTC
TRBJ1-2 NA NA TRBV18 CASSTVYGYTF TGTGCCAGCTCAACGGTATATGGCTACACCTTC
TRBJ1-2 TRBD1 NA TRBV7-6 CASSLAGQGDYGYTF TGTGCCAGCAGCTTAGCGGGACAGGGAGACTATGGCTACACCTTC
TRBJ2-1 TRBD2 NA TRBV30 CAWTGEREGGQRLEQFF TGTGCCTGGACCGGTGAGCGGGAGGGAGGACAGCGGCTTGAGCAGTTCTTC
TRBJ1-1 NA NA TRBV6-6 CAGDGGRGGNTEAFF TGTGCCGGGGACGGCGGAAGGGGGGGGAACACTGAAGCTTTCTTT
TRBJ2-1 NA NA TRBV7-9 CASSLDSGFVYNEQFF TGTGCCAGCAGCTTAGATTCCGGGTTTGTTTACAATGAGCAGTTCTTC
TRBJ2-1 NA NA TRBV7-6 CASSLAPPRGSSYNEQFF TGTGCCAGCAGCTTAGCACCCCCTCGGGGGAGCTCCTACAATGAGCAGTTCTTC
TRBJ2-1 TRBD1 once TRBV2 CASSVDRVGNEQFF TGTGCCAGCAGTGTTGACAGGGTCGGCAATGAGCAGTTCTTC
TRBJ1-2 TRBD1 NA TRBV18 CASSGGQGGAGYTF TGTGCCAGCTCCGGGGGACAGGGGGGCGCTGGCTACACCTTC
TRBJ2-1 TRBD2 NA TRBV27 CASSLEREFDEQFF TGTGCCAGCAGTTTGGAGCGGGAGTTTGATGAGCAGTTCTTC
TRBJ2-1 TRBD1 NA TRBV7-9 CASSLAGTGAQFF TGTGCCAGCAGCTTAGCGGGGACAGGGGCACAGTTCTTC
TRBJ2-7 NA once TRBV27 CASMSGYSYEQYF TGTGCCAGCATGAGCGGTTACTCCTACGAGCAGTACTTC
TRBJ1-5 NA NA TRBV2 CASSDEQGGSQPQHF TGTGCCAGCAGTGATGAACAGGGAGGGTCTCAGCCCCAGCATTTT
TRBJ2-2 TRBD2 NA TRBV10-1 CASSPSGITGELFF TGCGCCAGTAGTCCTAGCGGGATCACCGGGGAGCTGTTTTTT
TRBJ2-3 NA NA TRBV5-1 CASSPVQRATSTDTQYF TGCGCCAGCAGCCCGGTCCAGCGGGCAACCAGCACAGATACGCAGTATTTT
TRBJ2-7 NA NA TRBV7-2 CASSFLGQTYEQYF TGTGCCAGCAGCTTCCTTGGACAAACCTACGAGCAGTACTTC
TRBJ2-7 NA NA TRBV7-9 CASSFAGIRPYEQYF TGTGCCAGCAGCTTTGCAGGAATAAGGCCCTACGAGCAGTACTTC
TRBJ2-1 NA NA TRBV7-6 CASSKLVAAYNEQFF TGTGCCAGCAGCAAACTAGTGGCGGCCTACAATGAGCAGTTCTTC
TRBJ2-1 NA once TRBV5-1 CASNQGGAYNEQFF TGCGCCAGCAACCAAGGGGGAGCCTACAATGAGCAGTTCTTC
TRBJ1-2 NA NA TRBV27 CASSLTANYGYTF TGTGCCAGCAGTCTCACAGCTAACTATGGCTACACCTTC
TRBJ1-2 TRBD1 NA TRBV5-1 CASSQGQQVNYGYTF TGCGCCAGCAGCCAGGGACAGCAGGTTAACTATGGCTACACCTTC
TRBJ2-2 NA NA TRBV10-3 CAISDYSDTGELFF TGTGCCATCAGTGATTACAGTGACACCGGGGAGCTGTTTTTT
TRBJ2-1 NA NA TRBV30 CAWTPTSVNEQFF TGTGCCTGGACTCCGACTTCAGTCAATGAGCAGTTCTTC
TRBJ1-2 NA NA TRBV11-3 CASSRTGSHGYTF TGTGCCAGCAGCCGCACAGGGTCTCATGGCTACACCTTC
TRBJ1-2 NA NA TRBV7-9 CASGLGVNYGYTF TGTGCCAGCGGGTTAGGAGTCAACTATGGCTACACCTTC
TRBJ1-5 NA NA TRBV27 CASSLAAGNQPQHF TGTGCCAGCAGTTTGGCGGCAGGGAATCAGCCCCAGCATTTT